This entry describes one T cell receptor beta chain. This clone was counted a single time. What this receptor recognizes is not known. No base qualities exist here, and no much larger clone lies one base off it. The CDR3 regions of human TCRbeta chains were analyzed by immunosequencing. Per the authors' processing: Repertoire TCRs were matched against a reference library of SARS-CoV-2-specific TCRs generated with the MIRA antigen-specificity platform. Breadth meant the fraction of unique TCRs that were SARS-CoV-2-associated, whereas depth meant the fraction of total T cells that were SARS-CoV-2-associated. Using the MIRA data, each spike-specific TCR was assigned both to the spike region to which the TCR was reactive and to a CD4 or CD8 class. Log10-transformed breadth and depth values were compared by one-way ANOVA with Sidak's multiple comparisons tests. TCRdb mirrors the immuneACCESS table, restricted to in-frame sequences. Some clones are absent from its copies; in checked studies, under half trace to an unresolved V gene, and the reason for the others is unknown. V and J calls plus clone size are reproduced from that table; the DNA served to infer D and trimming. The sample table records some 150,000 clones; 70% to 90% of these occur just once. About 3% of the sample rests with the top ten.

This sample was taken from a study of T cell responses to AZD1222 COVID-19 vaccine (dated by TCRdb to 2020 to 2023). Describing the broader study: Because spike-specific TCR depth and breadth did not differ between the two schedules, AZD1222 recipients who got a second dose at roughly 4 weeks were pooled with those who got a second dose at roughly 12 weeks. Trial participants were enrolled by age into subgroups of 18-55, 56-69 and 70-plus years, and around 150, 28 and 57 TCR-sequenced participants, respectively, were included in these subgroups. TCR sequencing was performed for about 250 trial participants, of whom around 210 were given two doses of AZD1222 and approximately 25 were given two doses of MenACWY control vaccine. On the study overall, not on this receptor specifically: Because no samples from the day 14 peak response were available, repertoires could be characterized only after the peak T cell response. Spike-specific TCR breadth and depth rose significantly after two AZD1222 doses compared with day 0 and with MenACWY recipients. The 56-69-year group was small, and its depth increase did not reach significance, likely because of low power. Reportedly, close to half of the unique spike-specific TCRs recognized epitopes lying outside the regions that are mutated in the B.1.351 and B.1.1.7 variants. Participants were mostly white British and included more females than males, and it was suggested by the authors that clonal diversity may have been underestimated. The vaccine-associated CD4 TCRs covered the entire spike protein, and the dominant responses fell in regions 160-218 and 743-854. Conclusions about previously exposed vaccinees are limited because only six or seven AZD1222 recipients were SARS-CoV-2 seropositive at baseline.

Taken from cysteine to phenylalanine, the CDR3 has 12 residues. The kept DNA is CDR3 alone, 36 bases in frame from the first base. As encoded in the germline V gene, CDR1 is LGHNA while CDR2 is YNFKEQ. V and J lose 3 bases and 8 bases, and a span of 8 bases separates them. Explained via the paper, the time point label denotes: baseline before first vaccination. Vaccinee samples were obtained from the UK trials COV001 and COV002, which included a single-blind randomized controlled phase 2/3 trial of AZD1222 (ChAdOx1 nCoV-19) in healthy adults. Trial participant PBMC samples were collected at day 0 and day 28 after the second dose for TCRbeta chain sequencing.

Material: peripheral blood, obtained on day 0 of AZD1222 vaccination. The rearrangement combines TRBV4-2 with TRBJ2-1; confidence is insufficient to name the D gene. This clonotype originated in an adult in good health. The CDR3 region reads CASSQPGDEQFF. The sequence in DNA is TGTGCCAGCAGCCAGCCTGGGGATGAGCAGTTCTTC.